These 28 T cell receptor beta chains share one sample of origin, sequenced in a study of beta chain features in type 1 diabetes. Findings and caveats of the study: Moderate but significant shortening of TCRB CDR3s was recorded in all four CD4+ subsets from Type 1 diabetes patients.

Reverse transcribing all isolated RNA meant expressed TCRB transcripts were sequenced. Generated by immunoSEQ multiplex PCR, the TCRdb table keeps only in-frame clones and is missing some. The table lists 640,000 or so clones, 13% of them singletons. These TCRs are of unknown antigen specificity. Sequencing was performed on naive CD4+ T cells from blood. The receptors stem from a man younger than 35 with type 1 diabetes.

The V and J genes are TRBV6-5 and TRBJ1-2, with D maybe TRBD1 (5 bases). Between the trimmed V and J ends, which lost 2 bases and 0 bases, there was a span of 13 bases. Germline V CDR1 and CDR2: MNHEY, SVGAGI. This CDR3 contains 16 residues. CDR3 sequence: CASSYASGRTNYGYTF. The CDR3 DNA sequence: TGTGCCAGCAGTTACGCCTCGGGACGGACTAACTATGGCTACACCTTC.

The rearrangement uses TRBV4-3 and TRBJ1-3; TRBD1 might be the D (6 bases). The germline V gene encodes CDR1 LGHNA and CDR2 YSLEER. V was clipped by 6 bases and J by 0 bases, with 12 bases between them. This CDR3 has 15 residues. CDR3 nucleotide sequence: TGCGCCAGCAGGAAGGGGGACGACTCTGGAAACACCATATATTTT. As protein: CASRKGDDSGNTIYF.

The sample holds a few counts of this clone. This chain links TRBV7-9 with TRBJ2-7, with D uncertain. The CDR3 has 11 residues. Per germline, CDR1 SEHNR and CDR2 FQNEAQ (reference sequence). V lost 1 base to trimming and J lost 5 bases, with 3 bases between them. The CDR3 loop reads CASSLEHEQYF. The CDR3 coding sequence is TGTGCCAGCAGCTTAGAGCACGAGCAGTACTTC.

The J gene is TRBJ2-7, the V gene TRBV5-4; D is perhaps TRBD2 (5 bases). CDR1 is SGHNT, CDR2 YYREEE, per germline (reference sequence). The germline V and J ends were trimmed by 2 bases and 3 bases, with 21 bases remaining between them. This CDR3 has 17 amino acids. The CDR3 sequence is CASSFGRFSGSNYEQYF. Here the CDR3 DNA reads TGTGCCAGCAGCTTTGGACGTTTCAGCGGATCCAACTACGAGCAGTACTTC.

This sequence joins TRBV30 and TRBJ1-1, with 10 bases identical to TRBD1. In germline, CDR1 is GTSNPN, CDR2 SVGIG (reference sequence). The trim removed 3 bases at V and 5 bases at J, leaving 3 bases unmatched. The CDR3 runs to 13 residues. The CDR3 sequence: CAWRDRGRTEAFF. The CDR3 region has the DNA TGTGCCTGGAGAGACAGGGGGCGAACTGAAGCTTTCTTT.

This clone was seen a few times. The chain uses TRBV5-1 and TRBJ2-5; no reliable D call. V dropped 5 bases and J dropped 2 bases, with 10 bases sitting between them. The CDR3 sequence is 13 residues long. Germline values: CDR1 SGHRS, CDR2 YFSETQ. The CDR3 region has the DNA TGCGCCAGCAGGCCCTCCCCGCAAGAGACCCAGTACTTC. Protein: CASRPSPQETQYF.

This chain joins TRBV29-1 and TRBJ1-1; 10 bases agree with TRBD1. V lost 7 bases, J lost 4 bases, and 6 bases stayed unmatched. Per germline, CDR1 SQVTM and CDR2 ANQGSEA. This CDR3 contains 13 residues. CDR3 loop: CSGMDRGSTEAFF. The DNA of the CDR3 is TGCAGCGGCATGGACAGGGGGAGCACTGAAGCTTTCTTT.

The rearrangement links TRBV5-1 to TRBJ2-7; no clear D. The CDR3 has 15 residues. The germline CDR1 and CDR2 sequences are SGHRS and YFSETQ. V was cut by 6 bases and J by 1 base, with 17 bases left in between. CDR3 region: CASNRARFSSYEQYF. The DNA for the CDR3 is TGCGCCAGCAACCGCGCGAGGTTCTCTTCCTACGAGCAGTACTTC.

Only a few counts were recorded for this clone. V and J are TRBV30 and TRBJ1-6; D is ambiguous. CDR1 is GTSNPN and CDR2 is SVGIG in the germline V gene (reference sequence). The CDR3 has 14 residues. Trimming took 2 bases from V and 8 from J, leaving 13 bases between them. CDR3 protein: CAWSFRGGYSPLHF. CDR3 DNA sequence: TGTGCCTGGAGTTTCCGGGGAGGATATTCACCCCTCCACTTT.

The V gene is TRBV27, the J gene TRBJ1-4, with D perhaps matching TRBD1 (6 bases). The CDR3 length is 17 residues. V lost 8 bases to trimming and J lost 4 bases, with 23 bases between them. CDR1 and CDR2 (germline): MNHEY, SMNVEV (reference sequence). The CDR3 is CASGVGDRGGRNEKLFF. Here the CDR3 DNA reads TGTGCCAGCGGCGTAGGGGACCGCGGGGGCCGTAATGAAAAACTGTTTTTT.

This clone was seen only a few times. The genes are TRBV6-6 and TRBJ1-5; D remains unclear. The CDR3 contains 14 residues. V gave up 2 bases and J gave up 5 bases, with 10 bases separating them. From germline, CDR1 is MNHNY and CDR2 SVGAGI (reference sequence). The CDR3, as DNA: TGTGCCAGCAGTTACGAGCAGGCGCATCAGCCCCAGCATTTT. Its translation is CASSYEQAHQPQHF.

The chain recombines TRBV28 with TRBJ2-4; D is tentatively TRBD1 or TRBD2 (5 bases each). The CDR3 contains 13 residues. The V gene's germline CDR1 is MDHEN and CDR2 SYDVKM. Trimming took 5 bases from V and 6 from J, leaving 11 bases between them. In nucleotides, the CDR3 is TGTGCCAGCAGTCCAGGGACGGTAAACATTCAGTACTTC. It specifies CASSPGTVNIQYF.

The rearrangement links TRBV2 to TRBJ1-3; TRBD1 is a possible D gene (6 bases). The V end lost 6 bases, the J end lost 2 bases, and 11 bases lay between the germline ends. This CDR3 is 14 amino acids long. Germline CDR1 and CDR2: SNHLY and FYNNEI. The CDR3 DNA sequence: TGTGCCAGCAGACCGGGACATGCTGGAAACACCATATATTTT. Encoded protein: CASRPGHAGNTIYF.

V usage is TRBV27 and J usage is TRBJ2-5, with 7 nucleotides matching TRBD2. Germline trimming cut 6 bases from V and 5 bases from J; bases unmatched to any gene: 12. The CDR3 totals 15 residues. From germline, CDR1 is MNHEY and CDR2 SMNVEV (reference sequence). CDR3 residues: CASSPAGTNGETQYF. Here the CDR3 DNA reads TGTGCCAGCAGCCCCGCAGGGACTAACGGGGAGACCCAGTACTTC.

This clone has just a few counts. The CDR3 nucleotides read TGTGCCAGCACCTCCCAGGGGGGAACGGAAGCTTTCTTT. This encodes CASTSQGGTEAFF. J is TRBJ1-1 and V is TRBV7-9; TRBD1 matches at 7 bases. Germline CDR1 and CDR2: SEHNR and FQNEAQ (reference sequence). Trimming removed 7 bases from V and 8 bases from J; junction bases left unmatched: 10. The CDR3 consists of 13 residues.

This clone was counted a few times. The chain is built from TRBV29-1 and TRBJ2-3; 9 bases agree with TRBD2. Germline V gene data show CDR1 as SQVTM and CDR2 as ANQGSEA. J was trimmed by 0 bases and V by 4 bases; bases with no gene match: 23. The CDR3 has 21 residues. The CDR3 DNA sequence: TGCAGCGTTGGACCCCTCAGACTAGCGGTTAAGACATGGGCTAGCACAGATACGCAGTATTTT. Translating it yields CSVGPLRLAVKTWASTDTQYF.

The chain couples TRBV6-5 to TRBJ2-1, with TRBD2 matching over 7 bases. Unmatched junction bases numbered 10, after V lost 4 bases and J lost 7 bases. The CDR3 runs 15 residues. Germline CDR1 MNHEY, CDR2 SVGAGI. The CDR3 reads CASSSLYRGGNEQFF. The CDR3 DNA sequence: TGTGCCAGCAGTTCGCTATACCGGGGAGGGAATGAGCAGTTCTTC.

This clone has only a few counts. The V call is TRBV11-3, the J call TRBJ1-4; D is unresolved. Trimming stripped 1 base from V and 0 bases from J, with 6 bases between. Per germline, CDR1 SGHNT and CDR2 YENEEA. This CDR3 is 15 amino acids long. The CDR3 region is CASSLATTTNEKLFF. The CDR3 bases are TGTGCCAGCAGCTTAGCCACTACAACTAATGAAAAACTGTTTTTT.

The V call is TRBV10-3, the J call TRBJ1-3; 10 nucleotides match TRBD1. There are 19 residues in the CDR3. The V and J ends lost 4 bases and 0 bases, in that order; junction bases with no gene match: 12. Germline V CDR1 and CDR2: ENHRY, SYGVKD. The DNA for the CDR3 is TGTGCCATCAGTGCGACAGGGGGCCATCTTACCTCCTCTGGAAACACCATATATTTT. This translates into CAISATGGHLTSSGNTIYF.

Details on this clone: This sample includes further DNA sequences coding for the same CDR3. CDR3 amino acids: CASSPGHEQYF. CDR3 bases: TGTGCCAGCTCACCAGGGCACGAGCAGTACTTC. The rearrangement uses TRBV18 and TRBJ2-7, with no clear D. The CDR3 spans 11 residues. The V gene lost 2 bases and the J gene lost 5 bases, with 4 bases spanning the gap. Per the germline V gene, CDR1 is KGHSH and CDR2 is LQKENI. The full variable domain, in which reference TRBV18 and TRBJ2-7 provide the parts outside the CDR3, is NAGVMQNPRHLVRRRGQEARLRCSPMKGHSHVYWYRQLPEEGLKFMVYLQKENIIDESGMPKERFSAEFPKEGPSILRIQQVVRGDSAAYFCASSPGHEQYFGPGTRLTVT.

Only a few counts were recorded for this clone. The rearrangement links TRBV5-1 to TRBJ2-1, with D hard to call. This CDR3 has 13 amino acids. Germline V CDR1 and CDR2: SGHRS, YFSETQ. V dropped 4 bases and J dropped 4 bases, with 9 bases sitting between them. The chain's CDR3 is CASSRPVYNEQFF. The CDR3 nucleotides are TGCGCCAGCAGCCGGCCCGTTTACAATGAGCAGTTCTTC.

The chain joins TRBV5-4 to TRBJ2-1, with 8 bases fitting TRBD2. CDR1 and CDR2 from the germline V gene are SGHNT and YYREEE (reference sequence). V was pared by 0 bases and J by 3 bases, with 5 bases of the junction left unmatched. CDR3 length: 16 amino acids. CDR3 bases: TGTGCCAGCAGCTTGGAAGCGGGGGTGATCTACAATGAGCAGTTCTTC. Translated, it gives CASSLEAGVIYNEQFF.

This clone was seen more than once but under ten times. V is TRBV7-9 and J is TRBJ1-1; D not resolved. Germline V CDR1 and CDR2: SEHNR, FQNEAQ (reference sequence). The CDR3 is made up of 14 amino acids. Trimming shortened V by 2 bases and J by 1 base, and 8 bases separated the two germline ends. CDR3 loop: CASSLRATNTEAFF. The DNA for the CDR3 is TGTGCCAGCAGCTTAAGGGCGACGAACACTGAAGCTTTCTTT.

The genes are TRBV7-9 and TRBJ2-2, with a weak D call TRBD2 (5 bases). Between the trimmed V and J ends, which lost 0 bases and 0 bases, there was a span of 14 bases. Germline V gene lookup returns CDR1 SEHNR and CDR2 FQNEAQ (reference sequence). The CDR3 is made up of 18 amino acids. This CDR3 reads CASSLASGLGTNTGELFF. The CDR3 nucleotides are TGTGCCAGCAGCTTAGCGTCGGGGTTAGGGACGAACACCGGGGAGCTGTTTTTT.

This clone was observed a few times. This chain uses TRBV19 with TRBJ1-2; no clear D gene. Trimming took off 5 bases at V and 3 bases at J, with 13 bases between the two ends. The CDR3 has 14 residues. Germline V gene data show CDR1 as LNHDA and CDR2 as SQIVND (reference sequence). The CDR3 spells CASSPRPTDYGYTF. In DNA form, the CDR3 reads TGTGCCAGTAGTCCCAGGCCGACGGACTATGGCTACACCTTC. Variable domain in full (rest from reference TRBV19 and TRBJ1-2): DGGITQSPKYLFRKEGQNVTLSCEQNLNHDAMYWYRQDPGQGLRLIYYSQIVNDFQKGDIAEGYSVSREKKESFPLTVTSAQKNPTAFYLCASSPRPTDYGYTFGSGTRLTVV.

This rearrangement joins TRBV19 to TRBJ1-2; D call uncertain. V dropped 3 bases and J dropped 0 bases, with 11 bases sitting between them. Germline values: CDR1 LNHDA, CDR2 SQIVND (reference sequence). The CDR3 is 15 residues long. CDR3 bases: TGTGCCAGTAGTATTATCGACAAGACTAACTATGGCTACACCTTC. This encodes CASSIIDKTNYGYTF. Full variable domain (remainder filled in from reference TRBV19 and TRBJ1-2): DGGITQSPKYLFRKEGQNVTLSCEQNLNHDAMYWYRQDPGQGLRLIYYSQIVNDFQKGDIAEGYSVSREKKESFPLTVTSAQKNPTAFYLCASSIIDKTNYGYTFGSGTRLTVV.

This clone occurred a few times. The genes are TRBV5-1 and TRBJ1-4; TRBD1 matches at 9 bases. V lost 4 bases and J lost 6; bases outside the gene matches: 7. The CDR3 is 15 residues long. Germline CDR1 and CDR2: SGHRS and YFSETQ. The CDR3 sequence is CASSVIQGADEKLFF. In DNA, the CDR3 is TGCGCCAGCAGCGTAATACAGGGGGCGGATGAAAAACTGTTTTTT.

The V and J genes are TRBV10-3 and TRBJ1-2; D remains unclear. Germline V gene data show CDR1 as ENHRY and CDR2 as SYGVKD. The V and J ends lost 8 bases and 3 bases respectively, with 10 bases between them. This CDR3 contains 12 residues. This CDR3 reads CAIGEGDYGYTF. The DNA for the CDR3 is TGTGCCATCGGGGAAGGCGACTATGGCTACACCTTC.